The source of this T cell receptor (beta chain) is a study of blood T cell repertoires in COVID-19. Study information: Samples representing acute and convalescent COVID-19 were sourced from the United States, Italy and Spain. PBMCs, B-cell-depleted T cells, or T cells were the source of the cDNA or gDNA that made up the material.

CDR3 length equals 15 residues. Germline lookup yields CDR1 MGHRA and CDR2 YSYEKL. For this clone: The germline gene is not matched at one end of the junction; a read error may be the cause.

Authors' data handling: Amplification from reference gene primers served as the basis for estimated nucleated cell counts. TCRdb keeps only in-frame clones here, not all; method: immunoSEQ multiplex PCR. The D gene and trimming were derived from the DNA, and the V and J assignments and clone size from that table. The sample lists about 150,000 clones, roughly nine tenths occurring once. This sequence originates from a woman in her 70s with acute or convalescent COVID-19. This chain links TRBV4-1 with TRBJ1-6, with 9 bases fitting TRBD1. The sequenced sample was peripheral blood. CDR3 bases: TGCGCCAGCAGCCAAGGGGACAGGGATAACTCACCCCTCCACTTT. Its translation is CASSQGDRDNSPLHF.